A single TCR beta chain is shown here with its context. Its ends do not fully match the called genes, so a read error is possible. These data are taken from a study of T cell responses to AZD1222 COVID-19 vaccine. Only in-frame clones appear in the TCRdb table, and some are missing; sequencing was by immunoSEQ multiplex PCR. Altogether fewer than 100,000 clones are present, around nine tenths being singletons, with the ten largest covering over 9.5%. The CDR3 is 12 amino acids. Per the germline V gene, CDR1 is LGHDT and CDR2 is YNNKEL (reference sequence). This chain uses TRBV3-1 (or the pseudogene TRBV3-2) with TRBJ2-7; D possibly corresponds to TRBD1 (6 bases). This sequence originates from an adult in good health. Sample: peripheral blood, taken on day 0 of AZD1222 vaccination. The CDR3 sequence is CASSQAGNRVVF. The CDR3 DNA is TGTGCCAGCAGCCAAGCCGGGAACAGGGTCGTCTTC.